These 28 T cell receptor beta chains were all obtained from the same sample, sequenced in a study of OX40 agonist ivuxolimab in advanced cancers. Profiling relied on immunoSEQ multiplex PCR, and the TCRdb table lists in-frame clones only, not all of them. This sample has 50,000 to 85,000 clones, with roughly four fifths found just once. Sequencing used CD4+ or CD8+ T cells sorted from blood, obtained in a trial of the OX40 agonist ivuxolimab. These receptors came from an adult with an advanced solid tumor such as melanoma, head and neck, liver or kidney cancer.

The genes are TRBV30 and TRBJ2-1, with 10 positions matching TRBD2. In germline, CDR1 is GTSNPN, CDR2 SVGIG (reference sequence). With 5 bases clipped from V and 7 bases from J, the junction kept 5 bases outside the gene matches. The CDR3 has 13 residues. The CDR3 DNA sequence: TGTGCCTGGGAGCGGGAGGGCCAGAATGAGCAGTTCTTC. This encodes CAWEREGQNEQFF.

This rearrangement joins TRBV6-5 to TRBJ1-2; weak D call: TRBD1 (5 bases). The CDR3 runs 15 residues. The germline CDR1 and CDR2 sequences are MNHEY and SVGAGI. Trimming took 6 bases from V and 6 from J, leaving 20 bases between them. This chain's CDR3 is CASSSPRVLDDGYTF. The CDR3 coding sequence is TGTGCCAGCAGCTCCCCCAGGGTTCTCGACGATGGCTACACCTTC.

This clone has more than one count but fewer than ten. The chain links TRBV7-6 to TRBJ2-7; 12 bases line up with TRBD1. The trim removed 5 bases at V and 2 bases at J, leaving 7 bases unmatched. The CDR3 sequence is 16 residues long. Germline CDR1 SGHVS, CDR2 FNYEAQ. CDR3 in amino acids: CASSAPGQGATYEQYF. The CDR3 nucleotides are TGTGCCAGCAGCGCCCCGGGACAGGGGGCCACCTACGAGCAGTACTTC.

This chain uses TRBV7-2 with TRBJ2-1, with a weak D call TRBD2 (6 bases). V was shortened by 5 bases and J by 3 bases, with 14 bases between the two germline ends. The CDR3 is made up of 15 amino acids. The V gene's germline CDR1 is SGHTA and CDR2 FQGNSA. CDR3 in DNA: TGTGCCAGCAGCCCTCGGGCGGGACTCTACAATGAGCAGTTCTTC. Its protein product is CASSPRAGLYNEQFF.

V is TRBV30 and J is TRBJ1-1; a weak D match, TRBD1 (6 bases). This CDR3 is 11 amino acids long. From germline, CDR1 is GTSNPN and CDR2 SVGIG (reference sequence). Trimming shortened V by 3 bases and J by 11 bases, and 13 bases separated the two germline ends. The CDR3 here is CAWRDSASAFF. DNA for the CDR3: TGTGCCTGGAGGGACAGTGCTTCGGCTTTCTTT.

The CDR3 DNA reads as TGTGCCAGCAGCTGGGGGACTAGCGGGAGTGCCTACAATGAGCAGTTCTTC. It codes for CASSWGTSGSAYNEQFF. The chain employs TRBV7-8 and TRBJ2-1; 14 nucleotides match TRBD2. CDR1 SGHVS and CDR2 FQNEAQ come from the germline V gene. The CDR3 extends over 17 amino acids. The junction had 4 bases not matched to a gene; V was cut back by 4 bases and J by 2 bases.

J is TRBJ2-1 and V is TRBV19, with D possibly being TRBD1 or TRBD2 (6 bases each). Trimming shortened V by 6 bases and J by 7 bases, and 19 bases separated the two germline ends. CDR1 is LNHDA and CDR2 is SQIVND in the germline V gene (reference sequence). The CDR3 spans 15 residues. This chain's CDR3 is CASSNSGAGRNEQFF. The CDR3 coding sequence is TGTGCCAGTAGCAATTCGGGGGCTGGTAGAAATGAGCAGTTCTTC.

The genes are TRBV30 and TRBJ1-5; unclear D gene. The CDR3 is made up of 15 amino acids. V dropped 3 bases and J dropped 0 bases, with 12 bases sitting between them. Germline CDR1 and CDR2: GTSNPN and SVGIG (reference sequence). This CDR3 is CAWRWTFYSNQPQHF. Here the CDR3 DNA reads TGTGCCTGGAGATGGACCTTTTATAGCAATCAGCCCCAGCATTTT. The whole variable domain, filled in from reference TRBV30 and TRBJ1-5, reads SQTIHQWPATLVQPVGSPLSLECTVEGTSNPNLYWYRQAAGRGLQLLFYSVGIGQISSEVPQNLSASRPQDRQFILSSKKLLLSDSGFYLCAWRWTFYSNQPQHFGDGTRLSIL.

The sample holds many counts of this clone. The rearrangement uses TRBV5-1 and TRBJ2-2, with a tentative D call TRBD1 (7 bases). This CDR3 spans 16 amino acids. The V end lost 4 bases, the J end lost 7 bases, and 20 bases lay between the germline ends. Germline CDR1 and CDR2: SGHRS and YFSETQ. CDR3 amino acids: CASSKRQGGTIGELFF. The DNA for the CDR3 is TGCGCCAGCAGCAAAAGACAGGGAGGTACGATCGGGGAGCTGTTTTTT.

The V gene is TRBV11-2, the J gene TRBJ2-3, with a weak D call TRBD2 (6 bases). Germline-derived CDR1 and CDR2 are SGHAT and FQNNGV. The CDR3 totals 16 residues. Between the trimmed V and J ends, which lost 4 bases and 4 bases, there was a span of 18 bases. In DNA form, the CDR3 reads TGTGCCAGCAGCTATTGGGGACTCTCGTCCCCAGATACGCAGTATTTT. It is translated as CASSYWGLSSPDTQYF.

This sequence joins TRBV7-6 and TRBJ2-7, with 9 bases aligning to TRBD2. After removal of 1 base from V and 6 bases from J, the junction contained 10 bases not matched to a gene. The CDR3 is 16 residues long. Germline V CDR1 and CDR2: SGHVS, FNYEAQ. CDR3: CASSLVFGSGSSEQYF. In nucleotides, the CDR3 is TGTGCCAGCAGCTTAGTCTTTGGTAGCGGGAGTTCCGAGCAGTACTTC.

The genes are TRBV5-4 and TRBJ2-3; a possible D gene is TRBD2 (7 bases). This CDR3 is 15 amino acids long. The ends were cut back, 0 bases at V and 4 bases at J, with 12 bases in the middle. Germline V gives CDR1 SGHNT, CDR2 YYREEE (reference sequence). The CDR3 region has the DNA TGTGCCAGCAGCTTGGGCGGGGGCCGCGCAGATACGCAGTATTTT. This sequence encodes CASSLGGGRADTQYF.

The chain uses TRBV7-2 and TRBJ2-3; D gene unclear. This CDR3 is 12 amino acids long. V dropped 1 base and J dropped 6 bases, with 5 bases sitting between them. Germline CDR1 and CDR2: SGHTA and FQGNSA. As DNA, the CDR3 is TGTGCCAGCAGCTTAGATTGGGATACGCAGTATTTT. Protein sequence: CASSLDWDTQYF. The variable domain in full, completed from reference TRBV7-2 and TRBJ2-3, reads GAGVSQSPSNKVTEKGKDVELRCDPISGHTALYWYRQSLGQGLEFLIYFQGNSAPDKSGLPSDRFSAERTGGSVSTLTIQRTQQEDSAVYLCASSLDWDTQYFGPGTRLTVL.

V is TRBV5-6 and J is TRBJ2-5, with TRBD2 matching over 7 bases. CDR3 length: 16 residues. After removal of 1 base from V and 5 bases from J, the junction contained 11 bases not matched to a gene. Germline V lookup: CDR1 SGHDT, CDR2 YYEEEE. The CDR3 loop reads CASSLPRLAIEETQYF. The CDR3 DNA follows: TGTGCCAGCAGCTTGCCACGACTAGCAATCGAGGAGACCCAGTACTTC.

This clone was counted between two and nine times. The chain carries TRBV7-2 and TRBJ2-7; D unclear. Germline CDR1 and CDR2: SGHTA and FQGNSA. The V and J ends lost 5 bases and 5 bases respectively, with 10 bases between them. The CDR3 extends over 12 amino acids. In DNA, the CDR3 is TGTGCCAGCAGCCCGCGACGGGACGAGCAGTACTTC. Translated, it gives CASSPRRDEQYF.

This clone was seen just once. CDR3 DNA: TGTGCCAGCAGTGAAGCGTGGACAGGGGCGCGGAACTATGGCTACACCTTC. Encoded protein: CASSEAWTGARNYGYTF. The chain links TRBV6-1 to TRBJ1-2; 9 nucleotides match TRBD1. With V trimmed by 0 bases and J by 2 bases, 7 bases remained unmatched. Germline CDR1 reads MNHNS; CDR2 reads SASEGT. This CDR3 is built from 17 residues.

The V and J genes are TRBV5-1 and TRBJ2-1; 12 nucleotides align to TRBD2. CDR1 and CDR2 (germline): SGHRS, YFSETQ. The CDR3 runs 15 residues. The V and J ends lost 3 bases and 10 bases, in that order; junction bases with no gene match: 8. Written as DNA, the CDR3 is TGCGCCAGCAGCTCACGACTAGCGGGAGCAATCGAGCAGTTCTTC. Residues: CASSSRLAGAIEQFF.

A note on this clone: One end of the junction fails to match germline, which may point to a read error. V and J are TRBV18 and TRBJ1-1; possible D gene TRBD1, 6 bases. The length of the CDR3 is 17 residues. Germline V lookup: CDR1 KGHSH, CDR2 LQKENI. CDR3 amino acids: CASSPRSQGTGNAEAFF. DNA of the CDR3: TGTGCCAGCTCACCACGGAGTCAGGGCACAGGGAACGCTGAAGCTTTCTTT.

The rearrangement uses TRBV18 and TRBJ1-5, with 7 bases identical to TRBD1. The CDR3 spans 15 residues. CDR1 and CDR2 (germline): KGHSH, LQKENI. V trimming: 5 bases; J trimming: 5 bases; junction bases outside the gene matches: 9. The CDR3 loop is CASSYRGQQDQPQHF. The DNA of the CDR3 is TGTGCCAGCTCATACAGGGGTCAGCAGGATCAGCCCCAGCATTTT. Filled out from reference TRBV18 and TRBJ1-5, the complete variable domain reads NAGVMQNPRHLVRRRGQEARLRCSPMKGHSHVYWYRQLPEEGLKFMVYLQKENIIDESGMPKERFSAEFPKEGPSILRIQQVVRGDSAAYFCASSYRGQQDQPQHFGDGTRLSIL.

The rearrangement uses TRBV29-1 and TRBJ2-7, with 7 bases aligning to TRBD1. The junction had 11 bases not matched to a gene; V was cut back by 3 bases and J by 0 bases. The germline V gene has CDR1 SQVTM and CDR2 ANQGSEA. The CDR3 runs 16 residues. CDR3 region: CSVDFRQGASSYEQYF. CDR3 sequence (DNA): TGCAGCGTTGATTTCCGACAGGGCGCTAGCTCCTACGAGCAGTACTTC.

The chain uses TRBV6-4 and TRBJ2-3, with TRBD1 identical over 8 bases. The germline CDR1 and CDR2 sequences are MRHNA and SNTAGT. The CDR3 spans 15 residues. J lost 4 bases, V lost 3 bases, and 6 bases had no gene match. The CDR3 spells CASSEQGGLADTQYF. CDR3 nucleotide sequence: TGTGCCAGCAGTGAACAGGGGGGCCTGGCAGATACGCAGTATTTT.

This clone was recorded only once. The chain combines TRBV18 with TRBJ2-7; a weak D match, TRBD1 (5 bases). Germline V gene data show CDR1 as KGHSH and CDR2 as LQKENI. The length of the CDR3 is 15 residues. The germline V and J ends were trimmed by 0 bases and 1 base, with 10 bases remaining between them. The CDR3 reads CASSPPAGNSYEQYF. CDR3 in DNA: TGTGCCAGCTCACCACCGGCAGGGAATTCCTACGAGCAGTACTTC.

This chain connects TRBV10-3 to TRBJ1-5; D is perhaps TRBD1 (6 bases). The CDR3 extends over 15 amino acids. Trimming cost V 0 bases and J 4 bases, with 10 bases left between them. CDR1 and CDR2 from the germline V gene are ENHRY and SYGVKD. The DNA for the CDR3 is TGTGCCATCAGTGAGTCGTCGACAGGTAATCAGCCCCAGCATTTT. It translates to CAISESSTGNQPQHF.

This rearrangement joins TRBV5-1 to TRBJ2-1; 9 nucleotides align to TRBD2. The ends lost 4 bases at V and 1 base at J; junction bases unmatched: 3. CDR1 SGHRS and CDR2 YFSETQ come from the germline V gene. The CDR3 is 15 amino acids. This CDR3 is CASSLLAGSYNEQFF. The DNA of the CDR3 is TGCGCCAGCAGCCTCCTAGCGGGATCCTACAATGAGCAGTTCTTC.

The chain links TRBV28 to TRBJ2-7, with TRBD1 matching 8 bases. Germline V gives CDR1 MDHEN, CDR2 SYDVKM. The CDR3 has 14 residues. With 2 bases clipped from V and 2 bases from J, the junction kept 2 bases outside the gene matches. This CDR3 is CASSLGTGPYEQYF. The CDR3 DNA reads as TGTGCCAGCAGTTTAGGGACAGGACCCTACGAGCAGTACTTC. Full variable domain (outside the CDR3, taken from reference TRBV28 and TRBJ2-7): DVKVTQSSRYLVKRTGEKVFLECVQDMDHENMFWYRQDPGLGLRLIYFSYDVKMKEKGDIPEGYSVSREKKERFSLILESASTNQTSMYLCASSLGTGPYEQYFGPGTRLTVT.

This clone rates as medium-sized (0.01 to 0.1%). The rearrangement uses TRBV7-2 and TRBJ1-4, with TRBD1 matching over 8 bases. In germline, CDR1 is SGHTA, CDR2 FQGNSA. CDR3 length: 15 amino acids. Trimming cost V 5 bases and J 7 bases; bases outside gene matches: 9. The CDR3 loop is CASSADRGGGEKLFF. The DNA of the CDR3 is TGTGCCAGCAGCGCTGACAGGGGTGGCGGTGAAAAACTGTTTTTT.

The J gene is TRBJ2-1, the V gene TRBV5-4; 11 nucleotides align to TRBD2. Germline V gene sequence: CDR1 SGHNT, CDR2 YYREEE (reference sequence). V lost 4 bases, J lost 8 bases, and 11 bases stayed unmatched. The CDR3 sequence is 16 residues long. Here the CDR3 DNA reads TGTGCCAGCAGCAGAGCTAGCGGGAGGTTTCAAGATGAGCAGTTCTTC. This encodes CASSRASGRFQDEQFF.

The chain links TRBV7-8 to TRBJ1-1, with 8 bases lining up with TRBD1. The length of the CDR3 is 16 residues. V shed 1 base, J shed 6 bases, and the junction held 10 bases outside the gene matches. The V gene's germline CDR1 is SGHVS and CDR2 FQNEAQ. The CDR3 here is CASSLVGGQGRAEAFF. The DNA of the CDR3 is TGTGCCAGCAGCTTAGTGGGTGGACAGGGAAGGGCTGAAGCTTTCTTT.